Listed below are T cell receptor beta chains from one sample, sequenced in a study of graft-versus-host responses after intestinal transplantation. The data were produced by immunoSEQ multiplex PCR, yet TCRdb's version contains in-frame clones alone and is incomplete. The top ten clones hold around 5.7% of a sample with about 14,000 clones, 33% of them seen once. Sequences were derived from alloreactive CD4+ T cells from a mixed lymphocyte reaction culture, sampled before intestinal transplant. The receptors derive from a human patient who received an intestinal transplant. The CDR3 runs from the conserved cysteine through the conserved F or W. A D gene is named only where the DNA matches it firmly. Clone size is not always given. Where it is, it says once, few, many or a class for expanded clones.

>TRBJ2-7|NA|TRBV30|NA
CAWSGQYEQYF
TGTGCCTGGAGTGGACAGTACGAGCAGTACTTC
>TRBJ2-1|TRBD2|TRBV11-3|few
CASRTAGIPLQFF
TGTGCCAGCAGAACAGCGGGGATCCCCCTTCAGTTCTTC
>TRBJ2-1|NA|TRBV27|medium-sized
CASRPLGLAGNEQFF
TGTGCCAGCAGGCCACTGGGGCTAGCAGGCAATGAGCAGTTCTTC
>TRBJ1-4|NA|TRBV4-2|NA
CASSQDRRGGGNEKLFF
TGTGCCAGCAGCCAAGATAGGAGGGGCGGAGGTAATGAAAAACTGTTTTTT
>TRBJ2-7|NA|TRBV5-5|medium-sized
CASSLWAGNEQYF
TGTGCCAGCAGCTTGTGGGCGGGGAACGAGCAGTACTTC
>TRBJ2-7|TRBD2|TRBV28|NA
CASSLGLTYYEQYF
TGTGCCAGCAGTTTGGGACTAACTTACTACGAGCAGTACTTC
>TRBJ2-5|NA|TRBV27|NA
CASSLVRPQGETQYF
TGTGCCAGCAGTTTAGTTCGCCCACAGGGCGAGACCCAGTACTTC
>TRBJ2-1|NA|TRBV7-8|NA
CASSFNPSNNEQFF
TGTGCCAGCAGCTTTAATCCCAGCAACAATGAGCAGTTCTTC
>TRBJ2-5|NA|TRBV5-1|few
CASSLGPQETQYF
TGCGCCAGCAGCTTGGGACCGCAAGAGACCCAGTACTTC
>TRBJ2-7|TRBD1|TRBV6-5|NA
CASSYAEGARTYEQYF
TGTGCCAGCAGTTACGCCGAGGGGGCAAGGACCTACGAGCAGTACTTC
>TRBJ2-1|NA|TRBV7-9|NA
CASSLAGFRERNEQFF
TGTGCCAGCAGCTTAGCGGGTTTTCGGGAGCGCAATGAGCAGTTCTTC
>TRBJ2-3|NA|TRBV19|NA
CASSIAGGRGTDTQYF
TGTGCCAGTAGTATAGCCGGGGGGCGAGGCACAGATACGCAGTATTTT
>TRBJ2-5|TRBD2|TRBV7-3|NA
CASSISGRRETQYF
TGTGCCAGCAGCATTAGCGGGAGAAGAGAGACCCAGTACTTC
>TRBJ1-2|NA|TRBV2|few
CASSSELYGYTF
TGTGCCAGCAGTTCGGAGCTTTATGGCTACACCTTC
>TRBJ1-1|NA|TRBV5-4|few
CASSFDRTTEAFF
TGTGCCAGCAGCTTCGACAGGACCACTGAAGCTTTCTTT
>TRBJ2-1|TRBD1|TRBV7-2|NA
CASSSRQGLYEQFF
TGTGCCAGCAGCTCCAGACAGGGGCTATATGAGCAGTTCTTC
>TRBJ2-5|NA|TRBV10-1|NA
CASSGALGEQYF
TGCGCCAGCTCAGGGGCCCTGGGTGAGCAGTACTTC
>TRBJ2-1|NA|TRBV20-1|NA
CSAGQNNEQFF
TGCAGTGCTGGACAGAACAATGAGCAGTTCTTC
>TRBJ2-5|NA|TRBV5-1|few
CASSLVGLETQYF
TGCGCCAGCAGCTTGGTCGGGCTGGAGACCCAGTACTTC
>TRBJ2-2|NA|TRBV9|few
CASSWGRKADTGELFF
TGTGCCAGCAGCTGGGGGCGAAAGGCGGATACCGGGGAGCTGTTTTTT
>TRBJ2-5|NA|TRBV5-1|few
CASSLEVTYQGRTQYF
TGCGCCAGCAGCTTGGAGGTCACCTATCAGGGTAGGACCCAGTACTTC
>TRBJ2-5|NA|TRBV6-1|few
CAIKFGETQYF
TGTGCCATCAAATTCGGAGAGACCCAGTACTTC
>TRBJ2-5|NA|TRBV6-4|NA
CARPPSARVETQYF
TGTGCCAGACCCCCATCCGCTCGCGTCGAGACCCAGTACTTC
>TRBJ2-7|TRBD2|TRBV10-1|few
CASLPSLAGAYEQYF
TGCGCCAGCCTACCCTCCCTAGCGGGAGCGTACGAGCAGTACTTC
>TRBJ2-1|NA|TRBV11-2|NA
CASSLESVTEQFF
TGTGCCAGCAGCTTAGAGAGTGTCACTGAGCAGTTCTTC
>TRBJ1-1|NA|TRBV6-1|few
CASSEGPGTSFTEAFF
TGTGCCAGCAGTGAAGGGCCCGGGACTTCATTTACTGAAGCTTTCTTT
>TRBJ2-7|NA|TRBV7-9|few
CASINFPGRSYEQYF
TGTGCCAGCATCAACTTCCCAGGTCGGTCCTACGAGCAGTACTTC
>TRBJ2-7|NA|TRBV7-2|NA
CASSLIQGYEQYF
TGTGCCAGCAGCTTAATTCAGGGCTACGAGCAGTACTTC
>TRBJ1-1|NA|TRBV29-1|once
CSVFRGGGIEAFF
TGCAGCGTTTTCCGAGGGGGAGGGATTGAAGCTTTCTTT
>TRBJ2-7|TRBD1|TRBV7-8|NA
CASSLDRDRRYEQYF
TGTGCCAGCAGCTTAGACCGGGACAGGAGATACGAGCAGTACTTC
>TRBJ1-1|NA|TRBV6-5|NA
CASSYSLWANTEAFF
TGTGCCAGCAGTTACTCCCTTTGGGCGAACACTGAAGCTTTCTTT
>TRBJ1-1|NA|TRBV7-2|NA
CASSLVGGNTEAFF
TGTGCCAGCAGCTTAGTAGGGGGGAACACTGAAGCTTTCTTT
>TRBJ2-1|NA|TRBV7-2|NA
CASSLRYEQFF
TGTGCCAGCAGCTTGCGATATGAGCAGTTCTTC
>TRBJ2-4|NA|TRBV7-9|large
CASSLRGTVQYF
TGTGCCAGCAGCTTAAGGGGGACGGTTCAGTACTTC
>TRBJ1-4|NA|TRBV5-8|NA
CASSLASQQEKLFF
TGTGCCAGCAGCTTGGCCAGTCAACAGGAAAAACTGTTTTTT
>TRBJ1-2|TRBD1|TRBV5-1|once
CASSVADRVVSGYTF
TGCGCCAGCAGCGTAGCGGACAGGGTAGTAAGTGGCTACACCTTC
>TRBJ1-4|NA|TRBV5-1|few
CASSLGGATNEKLFF
TGCGCCAGCAGCTTGGGAGGGGCAACTAATGAAAAACTGTTTTTT
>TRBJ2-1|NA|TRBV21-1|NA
CASSKVNAGTVRLAGVWNEQFF
TGTGCCAGCAGCAAAGTTAACGCCGGGACGGTCAGACTAGCGGGAGTGTGGAATGAGCAGTTCTTC
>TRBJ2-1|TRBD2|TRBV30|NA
CAWSVRPSSGAPNEQFF
TGTGCCTGGAGTGTACGGCCTTCCAGCGGGGCCCCTAATGAGCAGTTCTTC
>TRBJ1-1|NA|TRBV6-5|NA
CASSRTGYTEAFF
TGTGCCAGCAGCCGTACAGGCTACACTGAAGCTTTCTTT
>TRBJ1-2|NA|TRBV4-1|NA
CASSPGSQNRKTYGYTF
TGCGCCAGCAGCCCAGGGTCCCAGAACCGAAAGACCTATGGCTACACCTTC
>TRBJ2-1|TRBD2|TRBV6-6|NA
CASSQGLAAYNEQFF
TGTGCCAGCAGCCAGGGACTAGCGGCGTACAATGAGCAGTTCTTC
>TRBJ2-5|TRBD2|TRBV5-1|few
CASSATSGSVRETQYF
TGCGCCAGCAGTGCGACTAGCGGGAGTGTTAGAGAGACCCAGTACTTC
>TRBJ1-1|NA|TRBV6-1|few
CASSVGRDTEAFF
TGTGCCAGCAGTGTGGGCAGGGACACTGAAGCTTTCTTT
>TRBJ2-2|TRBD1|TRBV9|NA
CASSGARTGETGELFF
TGTGCCAGCAGCGGAGCTAGGACAGGGGAAACCGGGGAGCTGTTTTTT
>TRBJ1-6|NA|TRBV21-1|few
CASSCRLATLHHNSPLHF
TGTGCCAGCAGTTGCCGCTTAGCTACACTACATCATAATTCACCCCTCCACTTT
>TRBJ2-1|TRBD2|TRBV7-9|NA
CASSLWRERSYNEQFF
TGTGCCAGCAGCTTATGGCGGGAGAGGTCCTACAATGAGCAGTTCTTC
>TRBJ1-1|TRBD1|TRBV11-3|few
CASSAQGATEAFF
TGTGCCAGCAGCGCTCAGGGGGCCACTGAAGCTTTCTTT